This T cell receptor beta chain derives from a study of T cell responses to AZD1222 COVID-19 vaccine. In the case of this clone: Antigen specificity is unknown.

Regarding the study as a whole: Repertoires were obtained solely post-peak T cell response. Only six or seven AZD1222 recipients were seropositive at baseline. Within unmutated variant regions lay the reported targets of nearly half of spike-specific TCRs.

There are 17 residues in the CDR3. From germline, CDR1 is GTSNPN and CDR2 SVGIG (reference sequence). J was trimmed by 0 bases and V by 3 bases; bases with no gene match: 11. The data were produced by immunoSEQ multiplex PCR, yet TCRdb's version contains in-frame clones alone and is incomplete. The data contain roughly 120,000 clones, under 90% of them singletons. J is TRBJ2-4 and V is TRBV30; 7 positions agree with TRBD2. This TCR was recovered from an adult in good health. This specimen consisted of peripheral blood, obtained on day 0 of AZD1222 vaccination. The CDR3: CAWSPGGLRLAKNIQYF. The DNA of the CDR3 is TGTGCCTGGAGCCCGGGGGGACTGAGATTAGCCAAAAACATTCAGTACTTC.